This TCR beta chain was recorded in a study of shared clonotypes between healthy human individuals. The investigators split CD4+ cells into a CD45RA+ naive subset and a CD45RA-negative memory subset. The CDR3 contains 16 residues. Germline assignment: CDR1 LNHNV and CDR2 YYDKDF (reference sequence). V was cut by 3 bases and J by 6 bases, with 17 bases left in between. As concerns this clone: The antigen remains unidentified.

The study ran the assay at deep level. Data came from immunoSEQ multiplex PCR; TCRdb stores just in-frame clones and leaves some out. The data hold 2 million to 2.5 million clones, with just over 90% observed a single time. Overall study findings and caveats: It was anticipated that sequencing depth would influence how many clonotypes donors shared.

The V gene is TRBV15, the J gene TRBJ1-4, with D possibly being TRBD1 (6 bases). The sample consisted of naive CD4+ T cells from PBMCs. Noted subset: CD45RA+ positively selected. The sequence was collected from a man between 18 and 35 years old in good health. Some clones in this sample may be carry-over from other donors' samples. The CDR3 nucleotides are TGTGCCACCAGCAGGGGACCGACCAGGGGAGATGAAAAACTGTTTTTT. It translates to CATSRGPTRGDEKLFF.